These T cell receptor beta chains were read from a single sample in a study of T-cell reconstitution after alpha-beta-depleted transplantation in children. TCRdb passed the PCR reads through MiXCR, listing each CDR3 protein once. The profile shows around 78,000 distinct CDR3 sequences, about 7.3% of them singletons. Specimen: PBMCs from the stem cell graft donor, collected from the stem cell graft. These receptors were taken from a human donor who donated a stem cell graft to a child with acute lymphoblastic leukemia. The CDR3 runs from the conserved cysteine through the conserved F or W. Fields, in order: D gene, V gene, J gene, CDR3 length, clone size, CDR3 DNA, CDR3 protein. The D gene is left open where the match is weak. Size values are once, few and many counts, or a class for expanded clones, and some rows have none.

d_call: TRBD1; v_call: TRBV5-4; j_call: TRBJ1-1; cdr3_length: 15; clone_size: many; cdr3_nt: TGTGCCAGCAGCCCAGGGACAGGGGTGAACACTGAAGCTTTCTTT; cdr3_aa: CASSPGTGVNTEAFF
d_call: .; v_call: TRBV4-2; j_call: TRBJ1-1; cdr3_length: 13; clone_size: many; cdr3_nt: TGTGCCAGCAGCCAAGACGAGAACACTGAAGCTTTCTTT; cdr3_aa: CASSQDENTEAFF
d_call: TRBD2; v_call: TRBV7-8; j_call: TRBJ2-3; cdr3_length: 14; clone_size: many; cdr3_nt: TGTGCCAGCAGCCCTAGCGGTCGCACAGATACGCAGTATTTT; cdr3_aa: CASSPSGRTDTQYF
d_call: .; v_call: TRBV7-6; j_call: TRBJ2-7; cdr3_length: 13; clone_size: few; cdr3_nt: TGTGCCAGCAGCTTCGGGGACCCCTACGAGCAGTACTTC; cdr3_aa: CASSFGDPYEQYF
d_call: .; v_call: TRBV11-2; j_call: TRBJ1-5; cdr3_length: 16; clone_size: many; cdr3_nt: TGTGCCAGCAGCTTAGATAAGGGGAGTAGCAATCAGCCCCAGCATTTT; cdr3_aa: CASSLDKGSSNQPQHF
d_call: TRBD1; v_call: TRBV6-5; j_call: TRBJ1-2; cdr3_length: 15; clone_size: .; cdr3_nt: TGTGCCAGCAGTTATACGGGACAGGGGAAGGATGGCTACACCTTC; cdr3_aa: CASSYTGQGKDGYTF
d_call: .; v_call: TRBV19; j_call: TRBJ2-2; cdr3_length: 12; clone_size: many; cdr3_nt: TGTGCCAGTAGTATTGGGGGCGGGGAGCTGTTTTTT; cdr3_aa: CASSIGGGELFF
d_call: .; v_call: TRBV29-1; j_call: TRBJ2-6; cdr3_length: 12; clone_size: .; cdr3_nt: TGCAGCGTTGCTTCCGGGGCCAACGTCCTGACTTTC; cdr3_aa: CSVASGANVLTF
d_call: .; v_call: TRBV29-1; j_call: TRBJ2-1; cdr3_length: 13; clone_size: many; cdr3_nt: TGCAGCGTTCCGGGACACGGGCGTGGTGAGCAGTTCTTC; cdr3_aa: CSVPGHGRGEQFF
d_call: TRBD1; v_call: TRBV5-1; j_call: TRBJ2-7; cdr3_length: 15; clone_size: many; cdr3_nt: TGCGCCAGCAGCTTGGAGGGACAGTCCTACGAGCGGCAGTACTTC; cdr3_aa: CASSLEGQSYERQYF
d_call: .; v_call: TRBV7-3; j_call: TRBJ2-7; cdr3_length: 16; clone_size: .; cdr3_nt: TGTGCCAGCAGCCTAATGGGGCGGGGACTCCGTGACGAGCAGTACTTC; cdr3_aa: CASSLMGRGLRDEQYF
d_call: .; v_call: TRBV5-1; j_call: TRBJ1-1; cdr3_length: 13; clone_size: many; cdr3_nt: TGCGCCAGCGGCGCAGGGCTGAACACTGAAGCTTTCTTT; cdr3_aa: CASGAGLNTEAFF
d_call: TRBD2; v_call: TRBV7-6; j_call: TRBJ2-7; cdr3_length: 16; clone_size: many; cdr3_nt: TGTGCCAGCAGTTTCAACCCACGGACTAGCCCCTACGAGCAGTACTTC; cdr3_aa: CASSFNPRTSPYEQYF
d_call: .; v_call: TRBV27; j_call: TRBJ2-1; cdr3_length: 14; clone_size: few; cdr3_nt: TGTGCCAGCAGCGATAGGGACGGTTACAATGAGCAGTTCTTC; cdr3_aa: CASSDRDGYNEQFF
d_call: .; v_call: TRBV28; j_call: TRBJ1-2; cdr3_length: 14; clone_size: many; cdr3_nt: TGTGCCAGCAGTCCCCTCGGACTGGACTATGGCTACACCTTC; cdr3_aa: CASSPLGLDYGYTF
d_call: .; v_call: TRBV2; j_call: TRBJ1-1; cdr3_length: 13; clone_size: many; cdr3_nt: TGTGCCAGCAGGGTTCAGGGTAATACTGAAGCTTTCTTT; cdr3_aa: CASRVQGNTEAFF
d_call: .; v_call: TRBV7-9; j_call: TRBJ1-1; cdr3_length: 14; clone_size: many; cdr3_nt: TGTGCCAGCAGTTCTCGGGTAGGGAACACTGAAGCTTTCTTT; cdr3_aa: CASSSRVGNTEAFF
d_call: .; v_call: TRBV11-2; j_call: TRBJ1-6; cdr3_length: 13; clone_size: many; cdr3_nt: TGTGCCAGCAGCCCAGAATTAGGCTCACCCCTCCACTTT; cdr3_aa: CASSPELGSPLHF
d_call: .; v_call: TRBV24-1; j_call: TRBJ2-3; cdr3_length: 14; clone_size: many; cdr3_nt: TGTGCCACCAGTGATCCCGCTAGCACAGATACGCAGTATTTT; cdr3_aa: CATSDPASTDTQYF
d_call: TRBD1; v_call: TRBV7-2; j_call: TRBJ2-7; cdr3_length: 14; clone_size: many; cdr3_nt: TGTGCCAGCAGCTTCCGGACAGGACGGAACGAGCAGTACTTC; cdr3_aa: CASSFRTGRNEQYF
d_call: TRBD1; v_call: TRBV5-6; j_call: TRBJ1-1; cdr3_length: 18; clone_size: few; cdr3_nt: TGTGCCAGCAGCTTGGGACCGGGACAGGGCTATATGAACACTGAAGCTTTCTTT; cdr3_aa: CASSLGPGQGYMNTEAFF
d_call: .; v_call: TRBV28; j_call: TRBJ2-7; cdr3_length: 11; clone_size: .; cdr3_nt: TGTGCCAGCTCAGGAGGCTACGAGCAGTACTTC; cdr3_aa: CASSGGYEQYF
d_call: TRBD2; v_call: TRBV7-9; j_call: TRBJ2-1; cdr3_length: 19; clone_size: many; cdr3_nt: TGTGCCAGCAGCGACAGACTAGCGGGAGGGACTGAGGTTGGGATGGAGCAGTTCTTC; cdr3_aa: CASSDRLAGGTEVGMEQFF
d_call: .; v_call: TRBV6-1; j_call: TRBJ2-7; cdr3_length: 15; clone_size: few; cdr3_nt: TGTGCCAGCAGTGAATTAACAGGGTCGACCTACGAGCAGTACTTC; cdr3_aa: CASSELTGSTYEQYF
d_call: .; v_call: TRBV7-6; j_call: TRBJ2-1; cdr3_length: 16; clone_size: few; cdr3_nt: TGTGCCAGCAGCCCCTATCTCCAGCCCTCCTACAATGAGCAGTTCTTC; cdr3_aa: CASSPYLQPSYNEQFF
d_call: .; v_call: TRBV12-3/TRBV12-4; j_call: TRBJ2-7; cdr3_length: 12; clone_size: many; cdr3_nt: TGTGCCAGCAGCCGGGACATCTACGAGCAGTACTTC; cdr3_aa: CASSRDIYEQYF
d_call: .; v_call: TRBV21-1; j_call: TRBJ2-7; cdr3_length: 13; clone_size: many; cdr3_nt: TGTGCCAGTTCACAGCCCGCGTTCTACGAGCAGTACTTC; cdr3_aa: CASSQPAFYEQYF
d_call: .; v_call: TRBV5-1; j_call: TRBJ1-2; cdr3_length: 13; clone_size: many; cdr3_nt: TGCGCCAGCAGTTTCGAGGGTTCAGATGGCTACACCTTC; cdr3_aa: CASSFEGSDGYTF
d_call: .; v_call: TRBV12-3/TRBV12-4; j_call: TRBJ1-5; cdr3_length: 14; clone_size: .; cdr3_nt: TGTGCCAGCAGCACAGGTTTCGGCAATCAGCCCCAGCATTTT; cdr3_aa: CASSTGFGNQPQHF
d_call: .; v_call: TRBV7-6; j_call: TRBJ2-3; cdr3_length: 18; clone_size: .; cdr3_nt: TGTGCCAGCAGCTTACGAACTCAAGGGGTTAGGGTCACAGATACGCAGTATTTT; cdr3_aa: CASSLRTQGVRVTDTQYF
d_call: .; v_call: TRBV20-1; j_call: TRBJ2-1; cdr3_length: 15; clone_size: many; cdr3_nt: TGCAGTGCTATCATCGGTTACAGGGTAGCCAATGAGCAGTTCTTC; cdr3_aa: CSAIIGYRVANEQFF
d_call: .; v_call: TRBV25-1; j_call: TRBJ2-1; cdr3_length: 14; clone_size: many; cdr3_nt: TGTGCCAGCGGAGGGGTTGAGGGGTACAATGAGCAGTTCTTC; cdr3_aa: CASGGVEGYNEQFF
d_call: TRBD1; v_call: TRBV4-3; j_call: TRBJ2-2; cdr3_length: 17; clone_size: many; cdr3_nt: TGCGCCAGCAGCCCCTCCGGACAGGGGACGAACACCGGGGAGCTGTTTTTT; cdr3_aa: CASSPSGQGTNTGELFF
d_call: .; v_call: TRBV20-1; j_call: TRBJ2-1; cdr3_length: 14; clone_size: many; cdr3_nt: TGCAGTGCTACATCTGAGATCTCCTACAATGAGCAGTTCTTC; cdr3_aa: CSATSEISYNEQFF
d_call: .; v_call: TRBV9; j_call: TRBJ1-2; cdr3_length: 16; clone_size: many; cdr3_nt: TGTGCCAGCAGCCCCAGTAGTGGGGGACTGGCCTATTGCTACACCTTC; cdr3_aa: CASSPSSGGLAYCYTF
d_call: .; v_call: TRBV20-1; j_call: TRBJ2-1; cdr3_length: 15; clone_size: many; cdr3_nt: TGCAGTGCTTCGATTCCGGGACGGGGATACAATGAGCAGTTCTTC; cdr3_aa: CSASIPGRGYNEQFF
d_call: .; v_call: TRBV10-3; j_call: TRBJ2-7; cdr3_length: 16; clone_size: many; cdr3_nt: TGTGCCATCAGTGAGTCTGGAGGCGGAACCTCCTACGAGCAGTACTTC; cdr3_aa: CAISESGGGTSYEQYF
d_call: .; v_call: TRBV6-1; j_call: TRBJ2-2; cdr3_length: 14; clone_size: many; cdr3_nt: TGTGCCAGCAGTGAACCGGGTCCCACCGGGGAGCTGTTTTTT; cdr3_aa: CASSEPGPTGELFF
d_call: .; v_call: TRBV3-1; j_call: TRBJ1-3; cdr3_length: 12; clone_size: many; cdr3_nt: TGTGCCAGCAGCCAAGGAGTTGGCACCATATATTTT; cdr3_aa: CASSQGVGTIYF
d_call: .; v_call: TRBV7-2; j_call: TRBJ2-7; cdr3_length: 15; clone_size: many; cdr3_nt: TGTGCCAGCAGCTTAGGGAGGGGGGTGTGGTACGAGCAGTACTTC; cdr3_aa: CASSLGRGVWYEQYF
d_call: .; v_call: TRBV29-1; j_call: TRBJ2-1; cdr3_length: 12; clone_size: many; cdr3_nt: TGCAGCGTTGCTTGGGATTTGGGTGAGCAGTTCTTC; cdr3_aa: CSVAWDLGEQFF
d_call: TRBD1; v_call: TRBV28; j_call: TRBJ2-1; cdr3_length: 15; clone_size: many; cdr3_nt: TGTGCCAGCACTCCCGGGACAGGTGTCTACAATGAGCAGTTCTTC; cdr3_aa: CASTPGTGVYNEQFF
d_call: .; v_call: TRBV18; j_call: TRBJ1-2; cdr3_length: 13; clone_size: .; cdr3_nt: TGTGCCAGCTCACCACCAGGGACCTCCCATGGCACCTTC; cdr3_aa: CASSPPGTSHGTF
d_call: .; v_call: TRBV2; j_call: TRBJ1-5; cdr3_length: 14; clone_size: .; cdr3_nt: TGTGCCAGCAGTGATGGGGGGGCCGATCAGCCCCAGCATTTT; cdr3_aa: CASSDGGADQPQHF
d_call: TRBD2; v_call: TRBV28; j_call: TRBJ2-2; cdr3_length: 15; clone_size: many; cdr3_nt: TGTGCCTCCTCTAGCGGGAGCCTGAACACCGGGGAGCTGTTTTTT; cdr3_aa: CASSSGSLNTGELFF
d_call: TRBD1; v_call: TRBV24-1; j_call: TRBJ1-5; cdr3_length: 14; clone_size: many; cdr3_nt: TGTGCCACCAGTCCGTTCAGGGGGGATCAGCCCCAGCATTTT; cdr3_aa: CATSPFRGDQPQHF
d_call: TRBD2; v_call: TRBV5-1; j_call: TRBJ2-1; cdr3_length: 19; clone_size: few; cdr3_nt: TGCGCCAGCAGCTTGGTGGGACTAGCGGGAGGTCCCGCCTACAATGAGCAGTTCTTC; cdr3_aa: CASSLVGLAGGPAYNEQFF
d_call: .; v_call: TRBV29-1; j_call: TRBJ1-1; cdr3_length: 12; clone_size: many; cdr3_nt: TGCAGCGTTGTTAGGGTGGACACTGAAGCTTTCTTT; cdr3_aa: CSVVRVDTEAFF
d_call: .; v_call: TRBV29-1; j_call: TRBJ1-1; cdr3_length: 13; clone_size: many; cdr3_nt: TGCAGCGTTCCCCCCGATTCGAACACTGAAGCTTTCTTT; cdr3_aa: CSVPPDSNTEAFF
d_call: TRBD1; v_call: TRBV5-6; j_call: TRBJ2-1; cdr3_length: 18; clone_size: .; cdr3_nt: TGTGCCATGAGCCTAGCAGCGGACAGGGTGTTCTCCTACAATGAGCAGTTCTTC; cdr3_aa: CAMSLAADRVFSYNEQFF
d_call: .; v_call: TRBV29-1; j_call: TRBJ2-7; cdr3_length: 13; clone_size: many; cdr3_nt: TGCAGCGTTGCTGGGGGGCGCGTCTACGAGCAGTACTTC; cdr3_aa: CSVAGGRVYEQYF
d_call: .; v_call: TRBV12-3/TRBV12-4; j_call: TRBJ1-3; cdr3_length: 15; clone_size: few; cdr3_nt: TGTGCCAGCAGTAATCGCGGTCCCTCTGGAAACACCATATATTTT; cdr3_aa: CASSNRGPSGNTIYF
d_call: TRBD2; v_call: TRBV5-1; j_call: TRBJ2-7; cdr3_length: 15; clone_size: many; cdr3_nt: TGCGCCAGCAGCGAAGGCCTAGCGGGAGCCCTGGAGCAGTACTTC; cdr3_aa: CASSEGLAGALEQYF
d_call: .; v_call: TRBV7-9; j_call: TRBJ2-7; cdr3_length: 11; clone_size: many; cdr3_nt: TGTGCCAGCAGCTTAGAATTTGAGCAGTACTTC; cdr3_aa: CASSLEFEQYF
d_call: .; v_call: TRBV29-1; j_call: TRBJ2-7; cdr3_length: 14; clone_size: many; cdr3_nt: TGCAGCGTTGAAGAGGCGACCAGCTCCTACGAGCAGTACTTC; cdr3_aa: CSVEEATSSYEQYF